Listed here are 2 T cell receptor beta chains from one sample, sequenced in a study of T cell responses to AZD1222 COVID-19 vaccine. Measured with immunoSEQ multiplex PCR; TCRdb has only the in-frame clones, and not every one. The repertoire includes more than 110,000 clones, about nine tenths of them detected once, and roughly 3.1% sits in the top ten. The source was peripheral blood, collected on day 0 of AZD1222 vaccination. These receptors originate from an adult in good health.

This chain joins TRBV4-1 and TRBJ1-5; perhaps TRBD1 as D (5 bases). The germline V gene has CDR1 MGHRA and CDR2 YSYEKL. This CDR3 has 18 amino acids. V dropped 3 bases and J dropped 0 bases, with 18 bases sitting between them. This chain's CDR3 is CASSHRFDSFYSNQPQHF. The DNA of the CDR3 is TGCGCCAGCAGCCACCGTTTCGACAGCTTCTATAGCAATCAGCCCCAGCATTTT.

This chain joins TRBV7-3 and TRBJ1-1; TRBD1 might be the D (6 bases). Trimming cost V 5 bases and J 1 base, with 11 bases left between them. Germline CDR1 and CDR2: SGHTA and FQGTGA. This CDR3 contains 14 residues. The CDR3 loop reads CASSPIGGNTEAFF. CDR3 in DNA: TGTGCCAGCAGCCCCATAGGGGGGAACACTGAAGCTTTCTTT.